Following are 2 T cell receptor beta chains from one sample sequenced in a study of identical twins' blood T cells. A single record per CDR3 protein comes from TCRdb applying MiXCR to the 5' RACE reads. Among fewer than 450,000 distinct CDR3 sequences listed, 28% were seen once. The specimen was PBMCs. These receptors were obtained from a woman between 18 and 50 years old in good health.

The rearrangement uses TRBV15 and TRBJ1-3, with D perhaps TRBD1 (6 bases). V gave up 3 bases and J gave up 6 bases, with 15 bases separating them. Germline CDR1 is LNHNV and CDR2 is YYDKDF (reference sequence). The CDR3 runs 15 residues. The CDR3 sequence: CATSRPVTGQNTIYF. CDR3 in DNA: TGTGCCACCAGCAGGCCGGTAACAGGGCAAAACACCATATATTTT.

A few counts support this clonotype. This chain uses TRBV20-1 with TRBJ2-3; D remains unclear. This CDR3 is 14 amino acids long. With 6 bases removed from V and 2 bases from J, the gap between germline ends came to 15 bases. CDR1 and CDR2 (germline): DFQATT, SNEGSKA (reference sequence). The CDR3, as DNA: TGCAGTGCCCACGGTCGTGGGAACACAGATACGCAGTATTTT. It translates to CSAHGRGNTDTQYF.